This T cell receptor (beta chain) was observed in a study of human T cells and chemical hapten exposure. Overall study: Per-sample TCR yields varied mainly from small pooled library volume differences.

This clonotype was picked up many times. Its antigen is still unknown. CDR3 length: 14 amino acids. CDR1 SNHLY and CDR2 FYNNEI come from the germline V gene. V was cut by 3 bases and J by 1 base, with 7 bases left in between. The time point denotes: healthy volunteer bleed at 2 weeks. Extraction yielded total RNA from whole blood (unfractionated). Study-wide results and caveats: TCRs exceeding a frequency of 1 in 1000 stayed unchanged under DPC sensitization.

Authors' processing steps: There were a median of roughly 100,000 TCRs per sample, with a range from about 23,224 to 690,600. TCRdb used MiXCR to reprocess the RACE reads, holding one entry per CDR3 protein. TCRdb, not the original authors, processed these V and J calls. The sample contains 75,000 to 100,000 distinct CDR3 sequences, around 8.8% of which appear only once. The chain employs TRBV2 and TRBJ1-5; unclear D gene. The clonotype originates from a female donor in good health. Some clones in this sample may be carry-over from other donors' samples. The sequencing input was whole blood. The CDR3 loop reads CASSELLSNQPQHF. CDR3 nucleotide sequence: TGTGCCAGCAGTGAGCTACTGAGCAATCAGCCCCAGCATTTT.